This entry lists 30 T cell receptor beta chains sequenced from one sample in a study of blood T cell repertoires in COVID-19. TCRdb keeps only in-frame clones here, not all; method: immunoSEQ multiplex PCR. Of around 300,000 clones listed, around 89% are singletons. The sample taken for sequencing was PBMCs or T cells enriched from blood (not recorded which). Source of these receptors: a woman aged 18-35 years with acute COVID-19.

This sequence joins TRBV30 and TRBJ2-4; the match to TRBD2 covers 9 bases. In germline, CDR1 is GTSNPN, CDR2 SVGIG (reference sequence). The CDR3 is 15 amino acids. Trimming cost V 6 bases and J 2 bases; bases outside gene matches: 8. CDR3 nucleotides: TGTGCCTGTGTACAGGCGGGAGGGACCAAAAACATTCAGTACTTC. The encoded protein is CACVQAGGTKNIQYF.

This clone was detected only once. V and J are TRBV30 and TRBJ2-2; a weak D match, TRBD2 (5 bases). The CDR3 runs to 19 residues. The germline V and J ends were trimmed by 1 base and 0 bases, with 21 bases remaining between them. The germline V gene has CDR1 GTSNPN and CDR2 SVGIG (reference sequence). CDR3 region: CAWSARLGDPVPNTGELFF. Written as DNA, the CDR3 is TGTGCCTGGAGTGCCCGTCTCGGGGATCCCGTCCCGAACACCGGGGAGCTGTTTTTT.

The chain couples TRBV30 to TRBJ1-2; TRBD1 is a possible D gene (6 bases). V was shortened by 2 bases and J by 4 bases, with 17 bases between the two germline ends. This CDR3 is 15 amino acids long. CDR1 GTSNPN and CDR2 SVGIG come from the germline V gene (reference sequence). The CDR3 sequence: CAWSRVAGASYGYTF. The CDR3, as DNA: TGTGCCTGGAGTCGGGTGGCAGGGGCCTCCTATGGCTACACCTTC.

This chain uses TRBV7-2 with TRBJ2-4, with D tentatively TRBD2 (5 bases). The ends were cut back, 3 bases at V and 5 bases at J, with 8 bases in the middle. The CDR3 is made up of 13 amino acids. Germline V gene sequence: CDR1 SGHTA, CDR2 FQGNSA. CDR3 in amino acids: CASSFAGENIQYF. The DNA of the CDR3 is TGTGCCAGCAGCTTCGCCGGGGAAAACATTCAGTACTTC.

The chain recombines TRBV19 with TRBJ2-4; 8 nucleotides align to TRBD2. The V and J ends lost 4 bases and 8 bases, in that order; junction bases with no gene match: 10. Germline V gives CDR1 LNHDA, CDR2 SQIVND (reference sequence). The CDR3 is 15 amino acids. The CDR3 nucleotides are TGTGCCAGTAGTAAGCGGGAGTGGGGAGTAGACATTCAGTACTTC. Its translation: CASSKREWGVDIQYF. Looking up the rest from reference TRBV19 and TRBJ2-4 gives the full variable domain: DGGITQSPKYLFRKEGQNVTLSCEQNLNHDAMYWYRQDPGQGLRLIYYSQIVNDFQKGDIAEGYSVSREKKESFPLTVTSAQKNPTAFYLCASSKREWGVDIQYFGAGTRLSVL.

This clone has just one count. The genes are TRBV10-2 and TRBJ2-3, with D unresolved. The CDR3 extends over 15 amino acids. V lost 1 base and J 1 base, leaving 9 bases between the germline ends. Germline CDR1 and CDR2: WSHSY and SAAADI. CDR3 protein: CASSELLTGTDTQYF. The CDR3 region has the DNA TGCGCCAGCAGTGAGTTACTTACAGGCACAGATACGCAGTATTTT.

The V and J genes are TRBV29-1 and TRBJ2-1, with D perhaps TRBD2 (6 bases). Trimming stripped 7 bases from V and 10 bases from J, with 14 bases between. CDR1 and CDR2 from the germline V gene are SQVTM and ANQGSEA. CDR3 length equals 11 residues. CDR3 nucleotides: TGCAGCGGGACTAACTCGTTGGAGCAGTTCTTC. It is translated as CSGTNSLEQFF.

The chain employs TRBV7-2 and TRBJ2-7; 11 bases map to TRBD2. With 5 bases clipped from V and 2 bases from J, the junction kept 11 bases outside the gene matches. Germline CDR1 is SGHTA and CDR2 is FQGNSA. CDR3 size: 17 residues. CDR3 region: CASSRQIAGGPPYEQYF. Written as DNA, the CDR3 is TGTGCCAGCAGCAGACAAATAGCGGGAGGGCCCCCCTACGAGCAGTACTTC.

This clone was detected a few times. This rearrangement joins TRBV10-2 to TRBJ2-7; 7 bases line up with TRBD2. The CDR3 loop spans 14 amino acids. CDR1 and CDR2 from the germline V gene are WSHSY and SAAADI. The J segment lost 0 bases and the V segment lost 7 bases, leaving 6 bases of the junction unmatched. The CDR3 is CASTASGYSYEQYF. Written as DNA, the CDR3 is TGCGCCAGCACCGCTAGCGGTTACTCCTACGAGCAGTACTTC.

This chain uses TRBV28 with TRBJ2-1; D might be TRBD1 (6 bases). With 2 bases removed from V and 3 bases from J, the gap between germline ends came to 23 bases. The CDR3 runs to 19 residues. The germline V gene encodes CDR1 MDHEN and CDR2 SYDVKM. The CDR3 DNA reads as TGTGCCAGCAGTTTACGAGTTAAACGGCTGAACAGGGTCTACAATGAGCAGTTCTTC. Protein sequence: CASSLRVKRLNRVYNEQFF.

In this sample, this clone turned up a few times. The chain recombines TRBV15 with TRBJ2-7; D gene ambiguous. The CDR3 spans 17 residues. CDR1 and CDR2 from the germline V gene are LNHNV and YYDKDF (reference sequence). Trimming removed 0 bases from V and 0 bases from J, with 15 bases in between. The CDR3 loop reads CATSRDLGSGNSYEQYF. The CDR3 DNA follows: TGTGCCACCAGCAGAGATCTGGGCTCTGGAAACTCCTACGAGCAGTACTTC. Using reference TRBV15 and TRBJ2-7 for the parts outside the CDR3, the full variable domain is DAMVIQNPRYQVTQFGKPVTLSCSQTLNHNVMYWYQQKSSQAPKLLFHYYDKDFNNEADTPDNFQSRRPNTSFCFLDIRSPGLGDTAMYLCATSRDLGSGNSYEQYFGPGTRLTVT.

This clone came up a few times. The rearrangement uses TRBV18 and TRBJ2-1, with 9 bases aligning to TRBD2. The CDR3 runs to 14 residues. The ends lost 4 bases at V and 8 bases at J; junction bases unmatched: 6. Germline CDR1 and CDR2: KGHSH and LQKENI. The CDR3 here is CASSLREGVDEQFF. The CDR3 nucleotides are TGTGCCAGCTCACTGCGGGAGGGGGTCGATGAGCAGTTCTTC.

The chain uses TRBV3-1 (or the pseudogene TRBV3-2) and TRBJ2-7, with 11 bases identical to TRBD2. CDR3 length equals 18 residues. The V and J ends lost 4 bases and 4 bases, in that order; junction bases with no gene match: 15. Per the germline V gene, CDR1 is LGHDT and CDR2 is YNNKEL (reference sequence). The CDR3 sequence: CASSPRTSGRGIKYEQYF. CDR3 nucleotides: TGTGCCAGCAGCCCCCGTACTAGCGGGAGAGGGATAAAATACGAGCAGTACTTC.

This rearrangement joins TRBV11-2 to TRBJ2-7; 7 bases fit TRBD2. This CDR3 is 16 amino acids long. V dropped 5 bases and J dropped 5; count of bases not matched to a gene: 15. Germline assignment: CDR1 SGHAT and CDR2 FQNNGV. CDR3 residues: CASSAILAQLVHEQYF. Here the CDR3 DNA reads TGTGCCAGCAGCGCGATACTAGCGCAGTTGGTTCACGAGCAGTACTTC.

This chain connects TRBV6-5 to TRBJ1-1; D remains unclear. The V end lost 8 bases, the J end lost 1 base, and 11 bases lay between the germline ends. This CDR3 region has 13 residues. Per germline, CDR1 MNHEY and CDR2 SVGAGI. DNA for the CDR3: TGTGCCAGCTTCCTAACTGCGAACACTGAAGCTTTCTTT. Its translation: CASFLTANTEAFF.

The rearrangement joins TRBV7-6 to TRBJ1-2; D gene uncertain. Germline values: CDR1 SGHVS, CDR2 FNYEAQ. V lost 0 bases to trimming and J lost 8 bases, with 16 bases between them. CDR3 length equals 15 residues. Here the CDR3 DNA reads TGTGCCAGCAGCTTAGCTTCGACCGGAGTTGACGGCTACACCTTC. Translating gives CASSLASTGVDGYTF.

The chain joins TRBV2 to TRBJ1-2, with 10 bases fitting TRBD1. Germline V gene lookup returns CDR1 SNHLY and CDR2 FYNNEI. V dropped 7 bases and J dropped 9; count of bases not matched to a gene: 8. The CDR3 runs 13 residues. CDR3: CASMFGTGASYTF. The CDR3 region has the DNA TGTGCCAGCATGTTCGGGACAGGGGCGAGCTACACCTTC.

This clone occurred once. Here the CDR3 reads CASMWMPGDLSYEQYF. The CDR3 DNA reads TGTGCCAGCATGTGGATGCCGGGGGATTTATCCTACGAGCAGTACTTC. J is TRBJ2-7 and V is TRBV2, with D perhaps TRBD2 (6 bases). Germline V gives CDR1 SNHLY, CDR2 FYNNEI. The CDR3 runs to 16 residues. V was clipped by 7 bases and J by 1 base, with 20 bases between them. The full variable domain, its missing parts supplied by reference TRBV2 and TRBJ2-7, is EPEVTQTPSHQVTQMGQEVILRCVPISNHLYFYWYRQILGQKVEFLVSFYNNEISEKSEIFDDQFSVERPDGSNFTLKIRSTKLEDSAMYFCASMWMPGDLSYEQYFGPGTRLTVT.

This chain uses TRBV19 with TRBJ1-2, with D tentatively TRBD1 (6 bases). This CDR3 contains 13 residues. Germline V CDR1 and CDR2: LNHDA, SQIVND (reference sequence). Trimming left V 2 bases short and J 7 bases short, with 11 bases between. CDR3: CASSIQGFPGYTF. In nucleotides, the CDR3 is TGTGCCAGTAGTATACAGGGGTTCCCTGGCTACACCTTC.

The table lists this clone with a few counts. V is TRBV27 and J is TRBJ1-6; 10 nucleotides match TRBD1. This CDR3 comprises 15 residues. Germline V lookup: CDR1 MNHEY, CDR2 SMNVEV (reference sequence). V lost 4 bases, J lost 10 bases, and 7 bases stayed unmatched. CDR3 in DNA: TGTGCCAGCAGTTGGAAGGGACAGGGGACCTCACCCCTCCACTTT. Translated: CASSWKGQGTSPLHF.

This clone came up once. V and J are TRBV4-1 and TRBJ1-1; 8 positions agree with TRBD1. Germline assignment: CDR1 MGHRA and CDR2 YSYEKL. The CDR3 length is 15 residues. Unmatched junction bases numbered 5, after V lost 3 bases and J lost 2 bases. The CDR3 DNA follows: TGCGCCAGCAGCCAGGAGACAGGGGTCAACACTGAAGCTTTCTTT. Translating it yields CASSQETGVNTEAFF.

V usage is TRBV27 and J usage is TRBJ2-2, with 9 bases identical to TRBD2. The CDR3 loop spans 16 amino acids. Germline V gene sequence: CDR1 MNHEY, CDR2 SMNVEV (reference sequence). V dropped 2 bases and J dropped 2; count of bases not matched to a gene: 3. Here the CDR3 DNA reads TGTGCCAGCAGTTTAGGCGGGAGGGGTAACACCGGGGAGCTGTTTTTT. This codes for CASSLGGRGNTGELFF.

The chain links TRBV18 to TRBJ1-5, with D tentatively TRBD1 (5 bases). Looked up from germline, CDR1 is KGHSH and CDR2 is LQKENI. The CDR3 extends over 17 amino acids. Trimming removed 0 bases from V and 2 bases from J, with 14 bases in between. CDR3 DNA: TGTGCCAGCTCACCACCTGGTTTGGGGCTTGGCAATCAGCCCCAGCATTTT. Encoded protein: CASSPPGLGLGNQPQHF. The full variable domain, with the rest looked up from reference TRBV18 and TRBJ1-5, is NAGVMQNPRHLVRRRGQEARLRCSPMKGHSHVYWYRQLPEEGLKFMVYLQKENIIDESGMPKERFSAEFPKEGPSILRIQQVVRGDSAAYFCASSPPGLGLGNQPQHFGDGTRLSIL.

J is TRBJ1-2 and V is TRBV11-2; TRBD1 matches 8 bases. V dropped 8 bases and J dropped 3; count of bases not matched to a gene: 5. Germline-derived CDR1 and CDR2 are SGHAT and FQNNGV. This CDR3 has 13 amino acids. This chain's CDR3 is CASAKDRDYGYTF. CDR3 sequence (DNA): TGTGCCAGCGCCAAGGACAGGGACTATGGCTACACCTTC.

This clone was detected only once. This chain joins TRBV3-1 (or the pseudogene TRBV3-2) and TRBJ2-5, with D perhaps TRBD1 (8 bases). Germline values: CDR1 LGHDT, CDR2 YNNKEL (reference sequence). The CDR3 covers 15 residues. V lost 6 bases, J lost 1 base, and 15 bases lay in between. This CDR3 reads CASRPQGGAQETQYF. CDR3 sequence (DNA): TGTGCCAGCAGGCCACAGGGGGGGGCCCAAGAGACCCAGTACTTC.

This clone turned up a few times. CDR3 coding DNA: TGTGCCAGCAGTCGGACTAGCGGGAGGTACGAGCAGTACTTC. Residues: CASSRTSGRYEQYF. This sequence joins TRBV6-5 and TRBJ2-7, with 14 bases that match TRBD2. The CDR3 is 14 amino acids. The junction had 1 base not matched to a gene; V was cut back by 5 bases and J by 4 bases. Germline CDR1 is MNHEY and CDR2 is SVGAGI.

The rearrangement uses TRBV29-1 and TRBJ2-7; D possibly corresponds to TRBD1 (5 bases). Trimming shortened V by 4 bases and J by 0 bases, and 13 bases separated the two germline ends. CDR1 SQVTM and CDR2 ANQGSEA come from the germline V gene. This CDR3 contains 14 residues. CDR3 amino acids: CSVVGQGTSYEQYF. Written as DNA, the CDR3 is TGCAGCGTTGTAGGGCAGGGAACCTCCTACGAGCAGTACTTC.

The chain recombines TRBV5-1 with TRBJ2-7; 10 bases align to TRBD1. Germline V gene lookup returns CDR1 SGHRS and CDR2 YFSETQ. This CDR3 comprises 15 residues. J was trimmed by 4 bases and V by 4 bases; bases with no gene match: 8. The CDR3 region has the DNA TGCGCCAGCAGCGTGGGACAGGGGATGGGATACGAGCAGTACTTC. This codes for CASSVGQGMGYEQYF.

The chain uses TRBV5-4 and TRBJ2-3, with D possibly TRBD2 on 5 matching bases. CDR1 and CDR2 from the germline V gene are SGHNT and YYREEE (reference sequence). This CDR3 is built from 16 residues. Trimming took off 1 base at V and 2 bases at J, with 14 bases between the two ends. The CDR3 loop reads CASSLTSLRVTDTQYF. The DNA for the CDR3 is TGTGCCAGCAGCTTGACGAGTTTGCGGGTCACAGATACGCAGTATTTT.

The V gene is TRBV3-1 (or the pseudogene TRBV3-2), the J gene TRBJ2-1; TRBD2 aligns across 10 bases. CDR3 length equals 23 residues. Trimming took 4 bases from V and 2 from J; bases not matched to a gene: 26. Germline V CDR1 and CDR2: LGHDT, YNNKEL (reference sequence). The chain's CDR3 is CASSPPPRTFFLAGVSAYNEQFF. CDR3 sequence (DNA): TGTGCCAGCAGCCCCCCCCCGAGGACTTTTTTCCTAGCGGGAGTGTCAGCCTACAATGAGCAGTTCTTC.